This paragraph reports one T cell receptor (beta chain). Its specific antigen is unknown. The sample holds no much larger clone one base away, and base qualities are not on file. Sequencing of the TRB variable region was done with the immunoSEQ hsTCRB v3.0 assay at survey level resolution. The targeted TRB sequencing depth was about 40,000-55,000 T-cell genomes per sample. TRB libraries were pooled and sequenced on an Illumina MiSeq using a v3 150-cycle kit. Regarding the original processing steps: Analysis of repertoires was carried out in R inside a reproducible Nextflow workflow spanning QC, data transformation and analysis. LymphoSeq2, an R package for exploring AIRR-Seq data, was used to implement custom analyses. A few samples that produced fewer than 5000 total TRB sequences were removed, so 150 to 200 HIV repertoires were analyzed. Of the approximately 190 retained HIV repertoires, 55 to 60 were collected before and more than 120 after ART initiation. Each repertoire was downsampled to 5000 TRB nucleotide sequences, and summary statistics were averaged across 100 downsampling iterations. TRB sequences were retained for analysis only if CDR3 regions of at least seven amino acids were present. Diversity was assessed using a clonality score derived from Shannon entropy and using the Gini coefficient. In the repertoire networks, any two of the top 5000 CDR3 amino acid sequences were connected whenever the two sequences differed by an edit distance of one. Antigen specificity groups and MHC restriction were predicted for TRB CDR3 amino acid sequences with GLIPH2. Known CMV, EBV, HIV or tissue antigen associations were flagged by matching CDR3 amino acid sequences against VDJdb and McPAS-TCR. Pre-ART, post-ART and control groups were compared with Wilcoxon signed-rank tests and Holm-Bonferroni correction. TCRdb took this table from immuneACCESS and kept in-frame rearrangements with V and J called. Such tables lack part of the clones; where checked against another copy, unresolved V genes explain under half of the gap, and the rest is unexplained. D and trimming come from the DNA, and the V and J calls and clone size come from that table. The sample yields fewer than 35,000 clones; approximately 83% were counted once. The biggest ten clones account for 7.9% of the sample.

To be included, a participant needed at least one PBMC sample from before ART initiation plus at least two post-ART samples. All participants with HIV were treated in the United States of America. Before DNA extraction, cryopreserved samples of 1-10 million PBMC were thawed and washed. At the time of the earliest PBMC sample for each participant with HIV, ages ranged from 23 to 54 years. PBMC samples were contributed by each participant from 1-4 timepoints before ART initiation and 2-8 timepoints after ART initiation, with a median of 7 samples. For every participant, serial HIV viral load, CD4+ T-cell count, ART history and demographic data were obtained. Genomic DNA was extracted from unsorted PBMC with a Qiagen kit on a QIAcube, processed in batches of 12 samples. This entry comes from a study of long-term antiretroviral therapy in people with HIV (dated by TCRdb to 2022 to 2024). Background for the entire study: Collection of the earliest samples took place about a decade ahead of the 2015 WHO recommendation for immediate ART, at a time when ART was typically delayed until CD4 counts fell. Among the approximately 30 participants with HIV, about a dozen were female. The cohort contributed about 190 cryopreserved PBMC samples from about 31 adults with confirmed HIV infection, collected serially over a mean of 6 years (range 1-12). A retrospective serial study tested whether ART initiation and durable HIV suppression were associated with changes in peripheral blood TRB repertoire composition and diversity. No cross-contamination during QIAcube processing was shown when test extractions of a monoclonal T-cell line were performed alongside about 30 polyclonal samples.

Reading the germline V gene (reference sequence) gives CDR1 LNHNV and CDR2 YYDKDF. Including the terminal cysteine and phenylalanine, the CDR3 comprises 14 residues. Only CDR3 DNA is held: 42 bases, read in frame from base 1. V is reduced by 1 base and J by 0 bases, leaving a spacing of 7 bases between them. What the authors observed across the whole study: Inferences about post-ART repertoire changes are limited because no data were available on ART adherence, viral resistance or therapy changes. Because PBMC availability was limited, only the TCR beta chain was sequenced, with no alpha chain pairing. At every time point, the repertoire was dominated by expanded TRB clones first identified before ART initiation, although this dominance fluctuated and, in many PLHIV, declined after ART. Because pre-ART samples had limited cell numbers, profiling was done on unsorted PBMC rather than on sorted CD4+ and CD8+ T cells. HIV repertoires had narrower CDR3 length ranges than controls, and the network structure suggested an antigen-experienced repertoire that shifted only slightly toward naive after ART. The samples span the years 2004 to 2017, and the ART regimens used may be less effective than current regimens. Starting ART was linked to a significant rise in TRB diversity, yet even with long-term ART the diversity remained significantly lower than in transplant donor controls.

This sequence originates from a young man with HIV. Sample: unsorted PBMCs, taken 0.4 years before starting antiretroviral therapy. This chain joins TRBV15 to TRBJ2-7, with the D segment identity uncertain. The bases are TGTGCCACCAGCAGAGCCTCAGACTCCTACGAGCAGTACTTC. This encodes CATSRASDSYEQYF.